A single sample gave rise to the 7 T cell receptor beta chains below, sequenced in a study of OX40 agonist ivuxolimab in advanced cancers. Profiling relied on immunoSEQ multiplex PCR, and the TCRdb table lists in-frame clones only, not all of them. This sample has some 64,000 clones, with approximately 88% found just once. The sample was CD4+ or CD8+ T cells sorted from blood, taken in a trial of the OX40 agonist ivuxolimab. The origin of the receptors is an adult with an advanced solid tumor such as melanoma, head and neck, liver or kidney cancer.

The J gene is TRBJ1-1, the V gene TRBV30, with D possibly being TRBD1 (5 bases). Germline loops: CDR1 GTSNPN, CDR2 SVGIG (reference sequence). V was trimmed by 5 bases and J by 1 base, leaving 11 bases between them. There are 13 residues in the CDR3. CDR3 nucleotide sequence: TGTGCCTGGGACTTTGGACAGAACACTGAAGCTTTCTTT. This translates into CAWDFGQNTEAFF.

The V and J genes are TRBV10-3 and TRBJ2-5; D possibly uses TRBD1 or TRBD2 (6 bases each). Between the trimmed V and J ends, which lost 10 bases and 5 bases, there was a span of 14 bases. This CDR3 has 12 residues. The V gene's germline CDR1 is ENHRY and CDR2 SYGVKD. CDR3 in DNA: TGTGCCACCAACCACGGGGGCGAGACCCAGTACTTC. Protein product: CATNHGGETQYF.

The chain couples TRBV5-1 to TRBJ2-3; D remains unclear. Trimming removed 6 bases from V and 1 base from J, with 9 bases in between. There are 13 residues in the CDR3. CDR1 and CDR2 from the germline V gene are SGHRS and YFSETQ. CDR3 sequence: CASTLRGTDTQYF. CDR3 DNA sequence: TGCGCCAGCACCCTTCGGGGCACAGATACGCAGTATTTT.

This clone was detected only once. The rearrangement links TRBV2 to TRBJ2-1; D gene uncertain. The CDR3 extends over 13 amino acids. Trimming shortened V by 9 bases and J by 1 base, and 10 bases separated the two germline ends. The germline V gene encodes CDR1 SNHLY and CDR2 FYNNEI. This CDR3 reads CASRTDSYNEQFF. The CDR3, as DNA: TGTGCCAGTCGGACGGATTCCTACAATGAGCAGTTCTTC.

The rearrangement links TRBV6-1 to TRBJ1-5; weak D call: TRBD1 (5 bases). This CDR3 has 15 residues. Trimming pared 6 bases from V and 0 bases from J, leaving 12 bases between. Germline CDR1 and CDR2: MNHNS and SASEGT. CDR3 residues: CASRGPMYSNQPQHF. The CDR3 DNA follows: TGTGCCAGCAGGGGACCGATGTATAGCAATCAGCCCCAGCATTTT.

This chain links TRBV30 with TRBJ1-4, with 8 bases matching TRBD1. The CDR3 totals 13 residues. CDR1 and CDR2 (germline): GTSNPN, SVGIG (reference sequence). The V segment lost 5 bases and the J segment 5 bases; nucleotides outside the gene matches: 4. Written as DNA, the CDR3 is TGTGCCTGGGGACAGGGAATCAATGAAAAACTGTTTTTT. Amino acids: CAWGQGINEKLFF. Supplemented by reference TRBV30 and TRBJ1-4, the full variable domain reads SQTIHQWPATLVQPVGSPLSLECTVEGTSNPNLYWYRQAAGRGLQLLFYSVGIGQISSEVPQNLSASRPQDRQFILSSKKLLLSDSGFYLCAWGQGINEKLFFGSGTQLSVL.

Only a few counts were recorded for this clone. The chain has TRBV6-1 and TRBJ2-5, with a tentative D call TRBD2 (6 bases). The CDR3 is made up of 16 amino acids. The V end lost 1 base, the J end lost 2 bases, and 14 bases lay between the germline ends. CDR1 and CDR2 (germline): MNHNS, SASEGT. As DNA, the CDR3 is TGTGCCAGCAGTGAAGTCCGGCGGGGTCTTCAAGAGACCCAGTACTTC. This encodes CASSEVRRGLQETQYF.